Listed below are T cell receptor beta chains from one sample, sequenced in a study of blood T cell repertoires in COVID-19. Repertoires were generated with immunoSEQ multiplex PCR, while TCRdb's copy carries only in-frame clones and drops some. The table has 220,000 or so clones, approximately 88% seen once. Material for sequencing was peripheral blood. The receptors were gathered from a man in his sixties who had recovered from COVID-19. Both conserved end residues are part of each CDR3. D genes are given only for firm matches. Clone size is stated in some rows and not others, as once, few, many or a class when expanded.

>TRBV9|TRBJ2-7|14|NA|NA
CASSQGLDSYEQYF
TGTGCCAGCAGCCAGGGACTGGACTCCTACGAGCAGTACTTC
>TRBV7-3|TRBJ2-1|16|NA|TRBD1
CASSLNPGQGAVEQFF
TGTGCCAGCAGCTTAAATCCGGGACAGGGGGCAGTTGAGCAGTTCTTC
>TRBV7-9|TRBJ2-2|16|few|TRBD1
CASSLGQGAWPGELFF
TGTGCCAGCAGCTTAGGACAGGGGGCTTGGCCCGGGGAGCTGTTTTTT
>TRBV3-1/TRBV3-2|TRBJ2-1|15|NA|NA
CASSQDAAGGHEQFF
TGTGCCAGCAGCCAAGACGCAGCAGGCGGGCATGAGCAGTTCTTC
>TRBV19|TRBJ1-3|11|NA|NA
CASGVRNTIYF
TGTGCCAGCGGGGTTCGAAACACCATATATTTT
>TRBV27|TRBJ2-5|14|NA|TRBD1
CASSKPGTEETQYF
TGTGCCAGCAGTAAACCCGGGACAGAAGAGACCCAGTACTTC
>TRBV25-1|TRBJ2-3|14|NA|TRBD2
CAVESGRVPDTQYF
TGTGCTGTGGAGAGCGGGAGGGTCCCGGATACGCAGTATTTT
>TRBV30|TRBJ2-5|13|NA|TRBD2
CAWSRGGAKTQYF
TGTGCCTGGAGTCGCGGGGGGGCGAAGACCCAGTACTTC
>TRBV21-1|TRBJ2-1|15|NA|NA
CASSKGLAGYEEQFF
TGTGCCAGCAGCAAGGGGCTAGCGGGATACGAAGAGCAGTTCTTC
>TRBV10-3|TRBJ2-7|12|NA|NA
CAIRKDSYEQYF
TGTGCCATCAGAAAGGACAGCTACGAGCAGTACTTC
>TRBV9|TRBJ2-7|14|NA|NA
CASSVGLLSYEQYF
TGTGCCAGCAGCGTAGGACTACTTTCCTACGAGCAGTACTTC
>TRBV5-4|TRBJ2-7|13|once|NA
CATEAAGRYEQYF
TGTGCCACCGAGGCTGCGGGGCGCTACGAGCAGTACTTC
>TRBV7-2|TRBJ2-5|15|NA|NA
CASTWAGGRGETQYF
TGTGCCAGCACCTGGGCCGGGGGGCGAGGAGAGACCCAGTACTTC
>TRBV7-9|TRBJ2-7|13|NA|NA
CASSPTTSYEQYF
TGTGCCAGCAGCCCTACTACATCCTACGAGCAGTACTTC
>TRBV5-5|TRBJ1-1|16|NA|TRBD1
CASSKGTVLSTTEAFF
TGTGCCAGCAGCAAGGGGACAGTCCTTTCGACCACTGAAGCTTTCTTT
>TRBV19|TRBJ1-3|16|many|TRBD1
CASSDLGTATGNTIYF
TGTGCCAGTAGCGATCTCGGGACAGCTACTGGAAACACCATATATTTT
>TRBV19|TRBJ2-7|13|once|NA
CASRGRGEREQYF
TGTGCCAGTAGGGGCAGGGGGGAGAGGGAGCAGTACTTC
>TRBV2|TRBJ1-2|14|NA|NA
CASSTRMEGQGYTF
TGTGCCAGCAGTACTCGGATGGAGGGGCAAGGCTACACCTTC
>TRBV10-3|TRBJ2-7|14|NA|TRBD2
CAISGTSGRYEQYF
TGTGCCATCAGTGGGACTAGCGGGAGGTACGAGCAGTACTTC
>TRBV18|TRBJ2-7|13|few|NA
CASSPFSDYEQYF
TGTGCCAGCTCACCATTTAGCGACTACGAGCAGTACTTC
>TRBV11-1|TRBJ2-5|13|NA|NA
CASSSPGWETQYF
TGTGCCAGCAGCTCCCCCGGGTGGGAGACCCAGTACTTC
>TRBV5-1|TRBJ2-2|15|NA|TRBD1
CASSSAGGATGELFF
TGCGCCAGCAGCTCGGCAGGGGGCGCTACCGGGGAGCTGTTTTTT
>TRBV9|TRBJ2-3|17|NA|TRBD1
CASSPRPRQGAADTQYF
TGTGCCAGCAGCCCCCGTCCTCGGCAGGGGGCTGCAGATACGCAGTATTTT
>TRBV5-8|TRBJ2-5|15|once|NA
CASSFNLEREGTQYF
TGTGCCAGCAGCTTCAACCTTGAGCGCGAGGGGACCCAGTACTTC
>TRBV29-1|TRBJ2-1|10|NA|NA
CSARNNEQFF
TGCAGCGCTAGAAACAATGAGCAGTTCTTC
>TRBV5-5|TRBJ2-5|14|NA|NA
CASSWGLVQETQYF
TGTGCCAGCAGCTGGGGACTGGTCCAAGAGACCCAGTACTTC
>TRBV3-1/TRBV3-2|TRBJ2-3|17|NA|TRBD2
CASSRGREGRYADTQYF
TGTGCCAGCAGCCGGGGGAGGGAGGGTCGGTATGCAGATACGCAGTATTTT
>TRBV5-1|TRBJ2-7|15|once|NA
CASSSLRDNYYEQYF
TGCGCCAGCAGCTCCCTCCGGGACAACTACTACGAGCAGTACTTC
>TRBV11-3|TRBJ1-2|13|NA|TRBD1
CASSFTGARGYTF
TGTGCCAGCAGCTTTACAGGGGCGCGTGGCTACACCTTC
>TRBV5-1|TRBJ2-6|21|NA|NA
CASSSAYFTGGAGAGANVLTF
TGCGCCAGCAGCTCAGCCTACTTCACCGGGGGCGCGGGGGCGGGGGCCAACGTCCTGACTTTC
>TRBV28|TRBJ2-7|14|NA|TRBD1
CASSKQGAGYEQYF
TGTGCCAGCAGCAAACAGGGGGCTGGCTACGAGCAGTACTTC
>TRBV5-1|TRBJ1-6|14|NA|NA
CASSFKGSESPLHF
TGCGCCAGCAGCTTTAAGGGGTCTGAGTCACCCCTCCACTTT
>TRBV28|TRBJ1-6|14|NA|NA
CASSLNTKNSPLHF
TGTGCCAGCAGTTTAAACACGAAAAATTCACCCCTCCACTTT
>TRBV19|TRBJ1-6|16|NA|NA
CASSPTPSSYNSPLHF
TGTGCCAGTAGTCCCACGCCGAGCTCCTATAATTCACCCCTCCACTTT
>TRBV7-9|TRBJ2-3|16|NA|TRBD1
CASSLVQGAYTDTQYF
TGTGCCAGCAGCTTAGTGCAGGGGGCTTATACAGATACGCAGTATTTT
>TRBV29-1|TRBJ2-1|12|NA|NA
CSVEQDYNEQFF
TGCAGCGTTGAGCAGGACTACAATGAGCAGTTCTTC
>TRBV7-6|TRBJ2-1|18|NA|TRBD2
CASRKGTSGLLGKNEQFF
TGTGCCAGCAGAAAGGGGACTAGCGGACTCTTGGGTAAAAATGAGCAGTTCTTC
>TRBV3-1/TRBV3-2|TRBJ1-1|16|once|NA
CASSQVLGVLSTEAFF
TGTGCCAGCAGCCAAGTATTGGGCGTTCTGAGCACTGAAGCTTTCTTT
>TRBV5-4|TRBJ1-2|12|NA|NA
CASSPRGYGYTF
TGTGCCAGCAGCCCCAGGGGTTATGGCTACACCTTC
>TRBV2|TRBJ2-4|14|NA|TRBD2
CASRPLAEKNIQYF
TGTGCCAGCCGCCCTCTAGCGGAAAAAAACATTCAGTACTTC
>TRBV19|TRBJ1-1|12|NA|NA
CASSLMNTEAFF
TGTGCCAGTAGCTTAATGAACACTGAAGCTTTCTTT
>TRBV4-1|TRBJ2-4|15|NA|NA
CASSLVGQGGNIQYF
TGCGCCAGCAGCCTGGTGGGGCAGGGCGGAAACATTCAGTACTTC
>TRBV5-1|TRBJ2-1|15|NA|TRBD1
CASSPRQGRDNEQFF
TGCGCCAGCAGCCCAAGACAGGGTAGAGACAATGAGCAGTTCTTC
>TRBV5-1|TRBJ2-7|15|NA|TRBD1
CASSSGTGLSYEQYF
TGCGCCAGCAGCTCCGGGACAGGCCTCTCCTACGAGCAGTACTTC
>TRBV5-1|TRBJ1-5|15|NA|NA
CASSQETGSNQPQHF
TGCGCCAGCAGCCAGGAGACAGGTAGCAATCAGCCCCAGCATTTT
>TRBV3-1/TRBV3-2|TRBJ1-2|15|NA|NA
CASSQVGAIGYGYTF
TGTGCCAGCAGCCAAGTGGGCGCAATCGGCTATGGCTACACCTTC
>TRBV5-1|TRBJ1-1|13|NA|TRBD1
CASSLTGIFEAFF
TGCGCCAGCAGCCTGACAGGGATCTTTGAAGCTTTCTTT
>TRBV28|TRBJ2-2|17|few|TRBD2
CASSYRSGGRAAGELFF
TGTGCCAGCAGTTACAGGTCTGGCGGGAGGGCGGCCGGGGAGCTGTTTTTT
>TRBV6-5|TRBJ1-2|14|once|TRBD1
CASSYKGADYGYTF
TGTGCCAGCAGTTACAAGGGGGCAGACTATGGCTACACCTTC
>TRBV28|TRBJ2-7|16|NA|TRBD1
CASSLPGTGKAYEQYF
TGTGCCAGCAGTTTACCCGGGACAGGGAAAGCCTACGAGCAGTACTTC